This T cell receptor (beta chain) was observed in a study of blood T cell repertoires in COVID-19. In the study overall: PBMCs, B-cell-depleted T cells, or T cells were the source of the cDNA or gDNA that made up the material.

Patients from Seattle were sampled longitudinally, starting during active infection. Source study methods: Researchers report that nucleated cell counts were estimated from reference gene primer amplification. Measured with immunoSEQ multiplex PCR; TCRdb has only the in-frame clones, and not every one. The DNA gave D and trimming, while V, J and clone size come from that table. Of approximately 22,000 clones listed, 80% to 90% were seen once; the top ten hold 2% to 2.5%. The germline V gene has CDR1 KGHDR and CDR2 SFDVKD. V was cut by 8 bases and J by 0 bases, with 6 bases left in between. The CDR3 extends over 13 amino acids.

V gene TRBV24-1 combines with J gene TRBJ2-2; no clear D gene. Material for sequencing was peripheral blood. This receptor was taken from a woman between 65 and 79 years old with COVID-19, enrolled during active disease. The CDR3 nucleotides are TGTGCCACCACCGACTCGAACACCGGGGAGCTGTTTTTT. Translation gives CATTDSNTGELFF.